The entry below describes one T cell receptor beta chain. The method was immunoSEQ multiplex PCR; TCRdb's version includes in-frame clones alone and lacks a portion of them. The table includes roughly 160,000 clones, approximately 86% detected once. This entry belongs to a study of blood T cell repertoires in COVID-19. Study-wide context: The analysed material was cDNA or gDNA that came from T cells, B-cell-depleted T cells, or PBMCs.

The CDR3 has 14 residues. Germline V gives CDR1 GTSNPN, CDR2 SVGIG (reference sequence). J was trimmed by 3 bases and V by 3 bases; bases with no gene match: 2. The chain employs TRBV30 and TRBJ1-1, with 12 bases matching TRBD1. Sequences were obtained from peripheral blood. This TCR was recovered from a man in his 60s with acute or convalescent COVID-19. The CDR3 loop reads CAWSRDRGHTEAFF. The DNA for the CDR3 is TGTGCCTGGAGCCGGGACAGGGGGCACACTGAAGCTTTCTTT.